The 16 T cell receptor beta chains given below trace back to one sample, sequenced in a study of blood T cell repertoires in COVID-19. Generated by immunoSEQ multiplex PCR, the TCRdb table keeps only in-frame clones and is missing some. Here the sample spans roughly 280,000 clones, around 86% being singletons. The sample consisted of peripheral blood. The receptor source for this set is a man aged 40-49 years with active or convalescent COVID-19.

This chain links TRBV2 with TRBJ2-2; 10 nucleotides align to TRBD2. The V gene's germline CDR1 is SNHLY and CDR2 FYNNEI. This CDR3 comprises 14 residues. J lost 3 bases, V lost 8 bases, and 3 bases had no gene match. The CDR3 here is CASGGLADTGELFF. The CDR3 coding sequence is TGTGCCAGCGGAGGACTAGCGGACACCGGGGAGCTGTTTTTT.

The gene calls are TRBV19 and TRBJ2-2, with 10 nucleotides matching TRBD2. The CDR3 has 15 amino acids. Germline-derived CDR1 and CDR2 are LNHDA and SQIVND (reference sequence). V was clipped by 5 bases and J by 3 bases; unmatched bases: 3. The CDR3 nucleotides are TGTGCCAGTAGTTCGGGACTAGCGTACACCGGGGAGCTGTTTTTT. This gives the protein CASSSGLAYTGELFF.

The chain joins TRBV7-9 to TRBJ1-2; D perhaps matches TRBD1 (5 bases). The V end was cut by 1 base, the J end by 8 bases, with 11 bases between. The CDR3 covers 13 residues. Germline CDR1 and CDR2: SEHNR and FQNEAQ (reference sequence). CDR3 region: CASSLGQPGGYTF. As DNA, the CDR3 is TGTGCCAGCAGCTTAGGACAGCCAGGAGGCTACACCTTC.

The gene calls are TRBV6-6 and TRBJ2-3; no clear D. Germline CDR1 reads MNHNY; CDR2 reads SVGAGI (reference sequence). This CDR3 has 17 residues. The V end was cut by 5 bases, the J end by 2 bases, with 20 bases between. CDR3 sequence reads: CASSRTPSPGYTDTQYF. The DNA for the CDR3 is TGTGCCAGCAGTCGAACGCCCTCCCCGGGTTACACAGATACGCAGTATTTT.

The chain uses TRBV27 and TRBJ2-5; no firm D call. V was shortened by 6 bases and J by 0 bases, with 8 bases between the two germline ends. This CDR3 has 13 residues. Germline V gene sequence: CDR1 MNHEY, CDR2 SMNVEV (reference sequence). As DNA, the CDR3 is TGTGCCAGCAGCCGCCGGTACCAAGAGACCCAGTACTTC. It is translated as CASSRRYQETQYF.

The chain recombines TRBV18 with TRBJ1-5; 7 nucleotides match TRBD1. The V gene end was trimmed by 4 bases and the J gene end by 2 bases; junction bases not matched to a gene: 5. Per germline, CDR1 KGHSH and CDR2 LQKENI. The CDR3 runs to 15 residues. The CDR3 sequence is CASSLRQGGNQPQHF. CDR3 in DNA: TGTGCCAGCTCACTCCGACAGGGAGGCAATCAGCCCCAGCATTTT.

This chain connects TRBV3-1 (or the pseudogene TRBV3-2) to TRBJ1-1, with D possibly matching TRBD1 (6 bases). The CDR3 runs 14 residues. The germline gives CDR1 LGHDT, CDR2 YNNKEL (reference sequence). The germline V and J ends were trimmed by 1 base and 3 bases, with 9 bases remaining between them. CDR3 coding DNA: TGTGCCAGCAGCCAAGTTTACAGGGACACTGAAGCTTTCTTT. Translating gives CASSQVYRDTEAFF.

Turning to this clone: In the same sample, other DNA sequences code for this CDR3. This sequence joins TRBV28 and TRBJ2-7, with 11 bases fitting TRBD1. Trimming took 3 bases from V and 2 from J; bases not matched to a gene: 0. Germline V lookup: CDR1 MDHEN, CDR2 SYDVKM. The CDR3 has 14 amino acids. CDR3 nucleotides: TGTGCCAGCAGTTTGGGACAGGGGGCCTACGAGCAGTACTTC. Translating gives CASSLGQGAYEQYF.

V is TRBV7-9 and J is TRBJ1-6, with D perhaps matching TRBD1 (5 bases). The V gene lost 1 base and the J gene lost 10 bases, with 17 bases spanning the gap. Germline-derived CDR1 and CDR2 are SEHNR and FQNEAQ (reference sequence). The CDR3 spans 16 residues. The CDR3 nucleotides read TGTGCCAGCAGCTTAGGGGGGGGGACCCTGGACTCACCCCTCCACTTT. Its protein product is CASSLGGGTLDSPLHF.

The chain carries TRBV7-9 and TRBJ2-2; 9 bases are shared with TRBD2. Losses at the gene ends were 3 bases for V and 6 bases for J; bases not matched to a gene: 11. Germline loops: CDR1 SEHNR, CDR2 FQNEAQ (reference sequence). CDR3 length: 17 residues. Written as DNA, the CDR3 is TGTGCCAGCAGCTTTCTGGTAGCGGGAGTGGGAGCCGGGGAGCTGTTTTTT. As protein: CASSFLVAGVGAGELFF.

Of note for this clone: The junction shows a germline mismatch at one end, possibly a read error. V is TRBV12-3 or TRBV12-4 and J is TRBJ1-3, with 11 bases that match TRBD1. This CDR3 spans 13 amino acids. CDR3 protein: CASTLGTGGGRHF. Written as DNA, the CDR3 is TGTGCCAGCACCCTCGGGACAGGGGGAGGTCGACATTTT.

This sequence joins TRBV12-5 and TRBJ2-7, with 7 bases matching TRBD2. There are 20 residues in the CDR3. The J segment lost 6 bases and the V segment lost 0 bases, leaving 23 bases of the junction unmatched. Germline CDR1 and CDR2: LGHNT and FRNRAP. CDR3 sequence reads: CASGLVRNGWEGAESGEQYF. As DNA, the CDR3 is TGTGCTAGTGGTTTGGTACGAAATGGTTGGGAGGGCGCGGAGAGTGGCGAGCAGTACTTC.

This sequence joins TRBV5-4 and TRBJ2-7; the match to TRBD2 covers 10 bases. The junction had 5 bases not matched to a gene; V was cut back by 0 bases and J by 2 bases. The V gene's germline CDR1 is SGHNT and CDR2 YYREEE (reference sequence). This CDR3 spans 16 amino acids. The CDR3 here is CASSLGIAGGTYEQYF. CDR3 DNA sequence: TGTGCCAGCAGCTTGGGGATAGCGGGAGGTACCTACGAGCAGTACTTC.

This chain uses TRBV6-5 with TRBJ1-1; 7 positions agree with TRBD1. CDR3 length: 14 residues. Germline V CDR1 and CDR2: MNHEY, SVGAGI. V lost 5 bases and J lost 4; bases outside the gene matches: 7. The CDR3 is CASSPSGGVTEAFF. CDR3 sequence (DNA): TGTGCCAGCAGTCCTTCAGGGGGTGTCACTGAAGCTTTCTTT.

The gene calls are TRBV19 and TRBJ2-7; D is uncertain. The V end was cut by 5 bases, the J end by 1 base, with 9 bases between. The CDR3 is 13 residues long. The V gene's germline CDR1 is LNHDA and CDR2 SQIVND (reference sequence). Here the CDR3 reads CASSAERSYEQYF. In DNA, the CDR3 is TGTGCCAGTAGTGCGGAGCGATCCTACGAGCAGTACTTC.

The genes are TRBV5-1 and TRBJ2-7; 11 nucleotides match TRBD2. In germline, CDR1 is SGHRS, CDR2 YFSETQ. Losses at the gene ends were 1 base for V and 5 bases for J; bases not matched to a gene: 5. This CDR3 is built from 15 residues. In DNA, the CDR3 is TGCGCCAGCAGCTTGTGGCTAGCGGGAGGTAACGAGCAGTACTTC. Residues: CASSLWLAGGNEQYF.